The clone carrying this TCR beta chain was seen once. The target antigen is unknown. Germline is not matched at one junction end, which may reflect a read error. This sample was taken from a study of lymphopenia after photon versus proton radiotherapy. Study-level results: Proton therapy kept repertoires fairly stable, unlike photons, which gained effector/memory cells.

Only in-frame clones appear in the TCRdb table, and some are missing; sequencing was by immunoSEQ multiplex PCR. Of some 55,000 clones listed, around 83% are singletons. Sequenced material: peripheral blood, taken from a patient treated with photon-based radiotherapy. The origin of this receptor is a man aged 50 to 60 with gastric cancer.

Here the CDR3 reads CASSLPTTWNPEAFF. CDR3 DNA sequence: TGTGCCAGCAGCTTACCAACGACCTGGAACCCTGAAGCTTTCTTT. The chain recombines TRBV7-6 with TRBJ1-1; no reliable D call. The CDR3 length is 15 residues. CDR1 is SGHVS, CDR2 FNYEAQ, per germline.